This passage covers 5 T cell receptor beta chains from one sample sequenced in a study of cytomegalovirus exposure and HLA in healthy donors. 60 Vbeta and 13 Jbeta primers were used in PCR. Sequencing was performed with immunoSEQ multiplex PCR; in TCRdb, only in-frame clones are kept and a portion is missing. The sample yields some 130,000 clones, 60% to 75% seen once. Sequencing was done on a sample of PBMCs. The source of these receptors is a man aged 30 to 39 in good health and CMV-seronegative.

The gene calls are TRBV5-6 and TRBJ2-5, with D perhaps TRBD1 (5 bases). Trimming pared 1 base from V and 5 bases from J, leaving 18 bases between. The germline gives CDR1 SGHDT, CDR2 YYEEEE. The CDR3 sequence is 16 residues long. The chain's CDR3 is CASSLNPSGPRETQYF. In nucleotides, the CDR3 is TGTGCCAGCAGCTTGAATCCCTCAGGGCCTCGGGAGACCCAGTACTTC.

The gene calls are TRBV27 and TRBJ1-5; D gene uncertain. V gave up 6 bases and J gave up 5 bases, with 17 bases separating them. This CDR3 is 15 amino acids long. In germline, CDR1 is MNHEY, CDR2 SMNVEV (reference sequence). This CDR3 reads CASRARPEGHQPQHF. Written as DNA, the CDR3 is TGTGCCAGCAGGGCTCGACCAGAGGGCCATCAGCCCCAGCATTTT.

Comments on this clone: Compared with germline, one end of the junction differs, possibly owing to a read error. CDR3 amino acids: CASSTDRVGANGLTF. Here the CDR3 DNA reads TGTGCCAGCAGCACCGACAGGGTTGGGGCCAACGGCCTGACTTTC. V gene TRBV7-9 combines with J gene TRBJ2-6; 7 positions agree with TRBD1. The V gene's germline CDR1 is SEHNR and CDR2 FQNEAQ (reference sequence). The CDR3 sequence is 15 residues long.

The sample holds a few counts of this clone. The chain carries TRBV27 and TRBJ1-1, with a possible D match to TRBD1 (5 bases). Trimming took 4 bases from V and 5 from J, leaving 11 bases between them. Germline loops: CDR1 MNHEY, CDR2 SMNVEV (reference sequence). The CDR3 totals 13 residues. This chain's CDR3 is CASSWQGRTEAFF. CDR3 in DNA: TGTGCCAGCAGTTGGCAGGGCCGTACTGAAGCTTTCTTT.

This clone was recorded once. The CDR3 DNA reads as TGTGCCAGCAGTGCGGTTGAATTTTATAGCAATCAGCCCCAGCATTTT. As protein: CASSAVEFYSNQPQHF. The V and J genes are TRBV2 and TRBJ1-5; D not certain. CDR1 is SNHLY, CDR2 FYNNEI, per germline. The CDR3 spans 16 residues. V was trimmed by 4 bases and J by 0 bases, leaving 13 bases between them.